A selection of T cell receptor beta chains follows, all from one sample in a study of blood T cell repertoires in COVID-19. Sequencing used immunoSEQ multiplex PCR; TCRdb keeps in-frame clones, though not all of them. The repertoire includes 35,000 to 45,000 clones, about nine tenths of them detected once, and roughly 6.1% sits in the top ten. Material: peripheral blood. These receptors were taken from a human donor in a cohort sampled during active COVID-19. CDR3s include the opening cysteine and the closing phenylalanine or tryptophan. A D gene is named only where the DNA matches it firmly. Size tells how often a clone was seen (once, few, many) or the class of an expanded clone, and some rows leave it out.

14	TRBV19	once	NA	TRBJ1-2	TGTGCCAGTTCTGTGACACAGGGTTTGTATGGCTACACCTTC	CASSVTQGLYGYTF
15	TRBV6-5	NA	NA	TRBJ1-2	TGTGCCAGCAGTTACTCGTCTGGGCAGTTCTATGGCTACACCTTC	CASSYSSGQFYGYTF
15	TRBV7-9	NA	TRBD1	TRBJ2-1	TGTGCCAGCAGCTCGGACAGGGTTTACGACAATGAGCAGTTCTTC	CASSSDRVYDNEQFF
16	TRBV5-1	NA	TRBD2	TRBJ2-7	TGCGCCAGCAGCTTGGACCGAGCGGGAGGGCCCTACGAGCAGTACTTC	CASSLDRAGGPYEQYF
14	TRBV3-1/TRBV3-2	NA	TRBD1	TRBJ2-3	TGTGCCAGCAGCGCCCGACAGGGAACAGATACGCAGTATTTT	CASSARQGTDTQYF
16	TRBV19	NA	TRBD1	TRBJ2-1	TGTGCCAGTAGTCCAAGGACAGGGGGTTCCTACAATGAGCAGTTCTTC	CASSPRTGGSYNEQFF
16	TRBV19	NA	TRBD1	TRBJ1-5	TGTGCTTCTGGGACAGGGGGCTTTAAGAGCAATCAGCCCCAGCATTTT	CASGTGGFKSNQPQHF
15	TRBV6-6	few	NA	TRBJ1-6	TGTGCCAGCAAGGACACGAGAAGTCCGGGCTCACCCCTCCACTTT	CASKDTRSPGSPLHF
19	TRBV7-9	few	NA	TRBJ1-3	TGTGCCAGCAGCCCAAAAAACCAAAGACAGTCTTCCTCTGGAAACACCATATATTTT	CASSPKNQRQSSSGNTIYF
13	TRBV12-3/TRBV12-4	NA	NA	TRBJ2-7	TGTGCCAGCAGTTTATCCAGGTACTACGAGCAGTACTTC	CASSLSRYYEQYF
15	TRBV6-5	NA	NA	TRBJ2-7	TGTGCTATACTCTTTAGGGAGTTCCTAACCTACGAGCAGTACTTC	CAILFREFLTYEQYF
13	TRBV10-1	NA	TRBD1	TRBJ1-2	TGCGCCAGCAGTGAGACGACAGGGGATGGCTACACCTTC	CASSETTGDGYTF
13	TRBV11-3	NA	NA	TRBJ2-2	TGTGCCAGCAGCTTAACTAGCACCGGGGAGCTGTTTTTT	CASSLTSTGELFF
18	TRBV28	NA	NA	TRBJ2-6	TGTGCCAGCAGTCTGAATCCCGGGAGAACATCTGGGGCCAACGTCCTGACTTTC	CASSLNPGRTSGANVLTF
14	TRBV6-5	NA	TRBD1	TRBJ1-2	TGTGCCAGCAAGGGGACAGCGACCTACTATGGCTACACCTTC	CASKGTATYYGYTF
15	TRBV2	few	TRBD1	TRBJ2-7	TGTGCCAGCAGACTTACAGGGGCTCGGTCCTACGAGCAGTACTTC	CASRLTGARSYEQYF
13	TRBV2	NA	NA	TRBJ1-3	TGTGCCAGCAGCTGGACAGATGGAAACACCATATATTTT	CASSWTDGNTIYF